A selection of T cell receptor beta chains follows, all from one sample in a study of response to subunit inactivated influenza vaccine. TCRdb recomputed calls from the RT-PCR reads with MiXCR, one row per CDR3 protein. The sample records some 850,000 distinct CDR3 sequences, around 18% being singletons. The material was PBMCs from blood, obtained 4 to 6 days after vaccination. The receptors were gathered from a middle-aged man who received an inactivated influenza vaccine. The CDR3 runs from the conserved cysteine through the conserved F or W. The order of the fields is clone size, D gene, J gene, V gene, CDR3 protein, CDR3 DNA. The D gene is left open where the match is weak. Where a row states a size, it is once, few, many or the class of an expanded clone; other rows omit it.

clone size: many
D gene: TRBD2
J gene: TRBJ2-5
V gene: TRBV7-3
CDR3 protein: CASSLISGSRGETQYF
CDR3 DNA: TGTGCCAGCAGCTTGATAAGCGGGAGTAGGGGAGAGACCCAGTACTTC

clone size: many
D gene: -
J gene: TRBJ2-1
V gene: TRBV4-2
CDR3 protein: CASSQEVQLAANNEQFF
CDR3 DNA: TGTGCCAGCAGCCAAGAGGTACAATTAGCGGCTAACAATGAGCAGTTCTTC

clone size: many
D gene: TRBD2
J gene: TRBJ2-5
V gene: TRBV20-1
CDR3 protein: CSGWSSGGKTQYF
CDR3 DNA: TGCAGTGGGTGGTCCAGCGGGGGAAAGACCCAGTACTTC

clone size: -
D gene: -
J gene: TRBJ2-1
V gene: TRBV7-3
CDR3 protein: CASSLSGGPMVEQFF
CDR3 DNA: TGTGCCAGCAGCCTCTCGGGGGGCCCTATGGTGGAGCAGTTCTTC

clone size: few
D gene: -
J gene: TRBJ1-4
V gene: TRBV5-6
CDR3 protein: CASSYQGSNEKLFF
CDR3 DNA: TGTGCCAGCAGCTATCAGGGGTCTAATGAAAAACTGTTTTTT

clone size: -
D gene: -
J gene: TRBJ2-1
V gene: TRBV29-1
CDR3 protein: CSVERLTGREQFF
CDR3 DNA: TGCAGCGTCGAAAGATTGACAGGACGAGAGCAGTTCTTC

clone size: many
D gene: -
J gene: TRBJ2-1
V gene: TRBV12-3/TRBV12-4
CDR3 protein: CASSPDYNEQFF
CDR3 DNA: TGTGCCAGCAGTCCGGACTACAATGAGCAGTTCTTC

clone size: -
D gene: TRBD1
J gene: TRBJ2-7
V gene: TRBV6-2/TRBV6-3
CDR3 protein: CASSSRTGRTYEQYF
CDR3 DNA: TGTGCCAGCAGTTCCAGGACAGGGCGGACCTACGAGCAGTACTTC

clone size: -
D gene: TRBD1
J gene: TRBJ2-1
V gene: TRBV11-2
CDR3 protein: CASSRQGGYNEQFF
CDR3 DNA: TGTGCCAGCAGCCGACAGGGGGGATACAATGAGCAGTTCTTC

clone size: many
D gene: -
J gene: TRBJ1-1
V gene: TRBV29-1
CDR3 protein: CSVEDVNTEAFF
CDR3 DNA: TGCAGCGTTGAAGACGTAAACACTGAAGCTTTCTTT

clone size: -
D gene: -
J gene: TRBJ1-1
V gene: TRBV24-1
CDR3 protein: CATSSPMNTEAFF
CDR3 DNA: TGTGCCACCAGCAGCCCCATGAACACTGAAGCTTTCTTT

clone size: few
D gene: -
J gene: TRBJ2-1
V gene: TRBV5-1
CDR3 protein: CASSLGRSVSYNEQFF
CDR3 DNA: TGCGCCAGCAGCTTGGGACGTTCGGTCTCCTACAATGAGCAGTTCTTC

clone size: -
D gene: -
J gene: TRBJ1-1
V gene: TRBV20-1
CDR3 protein: CSATSPPRGEAFF
CDR3 DNA: TGCAGTGCTACCTCCCCCCCACGGGGGGAAGCTTTCTTT

clone size: many
D gene: TRBD1
J gene: TRBJ2-3
V gene: TRBV12-3/TRBV12-4
CDR3 protein: CASSRQGPTDTQYF
CDR3 DNA: TGTGCCAGCAGCAGACAGGGACCCACAGATACGCAGTATTTT

clone size: once
D gene: TRBD1
J gene: TRBJ2-4
V gene: TRBV7-2
CDR3 protein: CAISLGSGGTGHIQYF
CDR3 DNA: TGTGCCATCAGCTTAGGATCAGGGGGCACGGGTCACATTCAGTACTTC

clone size: few
D gene: TRBD2
J gene: TRBJ2-1
V gene: TRBV6-2/TRBV6-3
CDR3 protein: CASSYSPSGTFYNEQFF
CDR3 DNA: TGTGCCAGCAGTTACTCTCCTAGCGGGACCTTCTACAATGAGCAGTTCTTC

clone size: many
D gene: -
J gene: TRBJ2-7
V gene: TRBV12-3/TRBV12-4
CDR3 protein: CASSRRGQGTYEQYF
CDR3 DNA: TGTGCCAGCAGCCGGAGGGGGCAGGGGACTTACGAGCAGTACTTC

clone size: many
D gene: TRBD2
J gene: TRBJ2-1
V gene: TRBV3-1
CDR3 protein: CASSNLAGELEQFF
CDR3 DNA: TGTGCCAGCAGTAACCTAGCGGGAGAGCTGGAGCAGTTCTTC

clone size: many
D gene: TRBD1
J gene: TRBJ2-1
V gene: TRBV10-3
CDR3 protein: CAARDRGYNEQFF
CDR3 DNA: TGTGCCGCTCGGGACAGGGGCTACAATGAGCAGTTCTTC

clone size: many
D gene: TRBD2
J gene: TRBJ2-7
V gene: TRBV9
CDR3 protein: CASSVGLASTYEQYF
CDR3 DNA: TGTGCCAGCAGCGTAGGACTAGCGAGTACCTACGAGCAGTACTTC

clone size: few
D gene: -
J gene: TRBJ2-7
V gene: TRBV3-1
CDR3 protein: CASSQVPGGQDEQYF
CDR3 DNA: TGTGCCAGCAGCCAAGTCCCCGGGGGCCAAGACGAGCAGTACTTC

clone size: few
D gene: -
J gene: TRBJ1-1
V gene: TRBV4-1
CDR3 protein: CASSQVRAGIMNTEAFF
CDR3 DNA: TGCGCCAGCAGCCAAGTGCGGGCAGGGATCATGAACACTGAAGCTTTCTTT

clone size: -
D gene: TRBD2
J gene: TRBJ2-1
V gene: TRBV12-3/TRBV12-4
CDR3 protein: CASSLSPSGRRYNEQFF
CDR3 DNA: TGTGCCAGCAGTTTATCTCCTAGCGGGAGAAGATACAATGAGCAGTTCTTC

clone size: -
D gene: -
J gene: TRBJ1-5
V gene: TRBV11-2
CDR3 protein: CASSSAPNQPQHF
CDR3 DNA: TGTGCCAGCAGCTCCGCCCCGAATCAGCCCCAGCATTTT

clone size: -
D gene: -
J gene: TRBJ2-1
V gene: TRBV3-1
CDR3 protein: CASSPRGTTGGNPRFF
CDR3 DNA: TGTGCCAGCAGCCCGAGAGGGACCACGGGGGGCAACCCGAGGTTCTTC

clone size: few
D gene: TRBD1
J gene: TRBJ1-1
V gene: TRBV19
CDR3 protein: CASQDRGMNTEAFF
CDR3 DNA: TGTGCCAGCCAGGACAGGGGGATGAACACTGAAGCTTTCTTT

clone size: -
D gene: -
J gene: TRBJ2-1
V gene: TRBV4-1
CDR3 protein: CASSQHGWNEQFF
CDR3 DNA: TGCGCCAGCAGCCAACATGGATGGAATGAGCAGTTCTTC

clone size: few
D gene: TRBD1
J gene: TRBJ2-2
V gene: TRBV19
CDR3 protein: CASSMDRAPTGELFF
CDR3 DNA: TGTGCCAGTAGTATGGACAGGGCCCCTACCGGGGAGCTGTTTTTT

clone size: -
D gene: -
J gene: TRBJ2-1
V gene: TRBV4-3
CDR3 protein: CASSQTRTGLGEQFF
CDR3 DNA: TGCGCCAGCAGCCAAACGAGGACGGGTTTAGGTGAGCAGTTCTTC

clone size: -
D gene: -
J gene: TRBJ1-3
V gene: TRBV7-2
CDR3 protein: CASTEGQTSGNTIYF
CDR3 DNA: TGTGCCAGCACCGAAGGACAGACATCTGGAAACACCATATATTTT

clone size: few
D gene: -
J gene: TRBJ1-3
V gene: TRBV10-3
CDR3 protein: CAISETNSGNTIYF
CDR3 DNA: TGTGCCATCAGTGAGACTAACTCTGGAAACACCATATATTTT

clone size: -
D gene: TRBD2
J gene: TRBJ2-3
V gene: TRBV7-9
CDR3 protein: CASSSGLARTDTQYF
CDR3 DNA: TGTGCCAGCAGCTCCGGACTAGCCCGCACAGATACGCAGTATTTT

clone size: -
D gene: -
J gene: TRBJ2-4
V gene: TRBV4-3
CDR3 protein: CASSQEKGAKNIQYF
CDR3 DNA: TGCGCCAGCAGCCAAGAGAAGGGGGCCAAAAACATTCAGTACTTC

clone size: few
D gene: -
J gene: TRBJ2-3
V gene: TRBV24-1
CDR3 protein: CATSDTASTDTQYF
CDR3 DNA: TGTGCCACCAGTGATACGGCTAGCACAGATACGCAGTATTTT

clone size: once
D gene: -
J gene: TRBJ2-5
V gene: TRBV5-6
CDR3 protein: CASSLNRGIGETQYF
CDR3 DNA: TGTGCCAGCAGCTTAAATAGGGGGATAGGAGAGACCCAGTACTTC

clone size: many
D gene: -
J gene: TRBJ2-7
V gene: TRBV29-1
CDR3 protein: CSVESSYEQYF
CDR3 DNA: TGCAGCGTTGAATCTTCCTACGAGCAGTACTTC

clone size: few
D gene: -
J gene: TRBJ2-1
V gene: TRBV6-2/TRBV6-3
CDR3 protein: CAVWNEQFF
CDR3 DNA: TGTGCTGTATGGAATGAGCAGTTCTTC

clone size: few
D gene: TRBD2
J gene: TRBJ2-1
V gene: TRBV24-1
CDR3 protein: CATSDILAGDPNEQFF
CDR3 DNA: TGTGCCACCAGTGATATACTAGCGGGGGACCCCAATGAGCAGTTCTTC

clone size: -
D gene: -
J gene: TRBJ1-1
V gene: TRBV4-3
CDR3 protein: CASTTQLGAVGTEAFF
CDR3 DNA: TGCGCCAGCACCACGCAACTCGGGGCAGTGGGCACTGAAGCTTTCTTT

clone size: -
D gene: -
J gene: TRBJ2-1
V gene: TRBV6-1
CDR3 protein: CASSQWRTMSSYNEQFF
CDR3 DNA: TGTGCCAGCAGCCAGTGGCGGACCATGAGCTCCTACAATGAGCAGTTCTTC

clone size: few
D gene: -
J gene: TRBJ2-1
V gene: TRBV4-1
CDR3 protein: CASSQVLGVYYNEQFF
CDR3 DNA: TGCGCCAGCAGCCAAGTTCTAGGGGTATACTACAATGAGCAGTTCTTC

clone size: -
D gene: -
J gene: TRBJ2-2
V gene: TRBV3-1
CDR3 protein: CASSQFYRSGTNTGELFF
CDR3 DNA: TGTGCCAGCAGCCAATTTTATCGGTCAGGCACGAACACCGGGGAGCTGTTTTTT

clone size: -
D gene: -
J gene: TRBJ2-1
V gene: TRBV6-1
CDR3 protein: CASSGGVLGYNEQFF
CDR3 DNA: TGTGCCAGCAGTGGGGGGGTTTTGGGTTACAATGAGCAGTTCTTC

clone size: few
D gene: TRBD2
J gene: TRBJ2-7
V gene: TRBV5-1
CDR3 protein: CASSLIAGGHYEQYF
CDR3 DNA: TGCGCCAGCAGCTTGATAGCGGGAGGGCATTACGAGCAGTACTTC

clone size: few
D gene: TRBD2
J gene: TRBJ2-1
V gene: TRBV20-1
CDR3 protein: CSARKRGVAGGNNEQFF
CDR3 DNA: TGCAGTGCTAGAAAACGAGGTGTAGCGGGAGGAAACAATGAGCAGTTCTTC

clone size: -
D gene: -
J gene: TRBJ2-1
V gene: TRBV5-4
CDR3 protein: CASSLGDSTYNEQFF
CDR3 DNA: TGTGCCAGCAGCTTGGGGGACTCTACCTACAATGAGCAGTTCTTC